The following is a TCR beta chain sequence with its context. Its antigen is currently unknown. TCRdb keeps only in-frame clones here, not all; method: immunoSEQ multiplex PCR. The table includes more than 90,000 clones, roughly four fifths detected once. This sample is drawn from a study of radiotherapy plus CTLA-4 blockade in lung cancer. Study-level results: Blood TCR clones of tumor origin expanded after radiotherapy plus ipilimumab. The authors reported that early blood T cell clone dynamics, with interferon-beta, best predicted response.

The clonotype comes from a human donor with non-small cell lung cancer that progressed on radiotherapy plus ipilimumab. Some clones in this sample may be carry-over from other donors' samples. The sample consisted of peripheral blood, taken from a patient treated with radiotherapy plus ipilimumab.

The CDR3 is CASSPPAATNEKLFF. CDR3 sequence (DNA): TGTGCCAGCTCACCACCGGCAGCAACTAATGAAAAACTGTTTTTT. The chain links TRBV18 to TRBJ1-4; no firm D call. V dropped 0 bases and J dropped 0 bases, with 5 bases sitting between them. Germline V CDR1 and CDR2: KGHSH, LQKENI. This CDR3 region has 15 residues.